The source of this T cell receptor beta chain is a study of T cell responses to AZD1222 COVID-19 vaccine. This CDR3 is 15 amino acids long. CDR1 is MDHEN and CDR2 is SYDVKM in the germline V gene. The germline V and J ends were trimmed by 5 bases and 7 bases, with 17 bases remaining between them. The repertoire was sequenced with immunoSEQ multiplex PCR; TCRdb's copy has only in-frame clones and lacks some. The sample shows roughly 160,000 clones, roughly 94% of them seen only once. Sample: peripheral blood, taken on day 0 of MenACWY control vaccination. The source of this sequence is an adult in good health. V gene TRBV28 combines with J gene TRBJ1-4; D may be TRBD1 (5 bases). The CDR3 nucleotides read TGTGCCAGCAGTATTAGGGGCGGGTTTATTGAAAAACTGTTTTTT. Translation gives CASSIRGGFIEKLFF.